This T cell receptor beta chain was recovered during a study of identical twins. Study results and caveats: Abundant beta clonotypes from cord blood had fewer insertions, unlike memory repertoires, which showed none.

This clonotype has just a few counts. Its specificity is unknown. Germline values: CDR1 SGHAT, CDR2 FQDESV (reference sequence). The CDR3 runs to 16 residues. The V end lost 3 bases, the J end lost 5 bases, and 19 bases lay between the germline ends. One entry per CDR3 protein results from TCRdb running MiXCR on the 5' RACE reads. Among about 720,000 distinct CDR3 sequences listed, 8.6% were seen once. These data are also associated with another study on yellow fever vaccine responses in identical twins.

The clonotype was recovered from a woman in her late teens or twenties in good health. Sequenced sample: PBMCs. V usage is TRBV11-1 and J usage is TRBJ2-5; weak D call: TRBD2 (5 bases). DNA of the CDR3: TGTGCCAGCAGCTTCCGGGAAGGGTTGGTCGGGGAGACCCAGTACTTC. Translated, it gives CASSFREGLVGETQYF.